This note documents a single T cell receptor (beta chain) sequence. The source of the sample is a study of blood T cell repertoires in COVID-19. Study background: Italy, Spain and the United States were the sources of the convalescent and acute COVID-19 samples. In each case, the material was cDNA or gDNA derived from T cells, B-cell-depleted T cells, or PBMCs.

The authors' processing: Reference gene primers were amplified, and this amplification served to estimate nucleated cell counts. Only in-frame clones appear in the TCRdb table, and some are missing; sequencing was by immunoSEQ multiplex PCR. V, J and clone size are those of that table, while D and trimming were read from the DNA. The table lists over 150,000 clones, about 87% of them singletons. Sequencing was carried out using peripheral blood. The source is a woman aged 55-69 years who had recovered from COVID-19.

The CDR3 DNA is TGTGCCAGCAGCCGGACAGGAAACACAGATACGCAGTATTTT. It specifies CASSRTGNTDTQYF. The rearrangement uses TRBV6-5 and TRBJ2-3; TRBD1 matches 7 bases. The CDR3 extends over 14 amino acids. Trimming took 6 bases from V and 2 from J; bases not matched to a gene: 5. CDR1 MNHEY and CDR2 SVGAGI come from the germline V gene.